The 13 T cell receptor beta chains below come from one sample, sequenced in a study of Ad26.COV2.S vaccination and SARS-CoV-2 variants. Assay: immunoSEQ multiplex PCR; the TCRdb copy retains only in-frame clones and omits some. The sample has 300,000 to 350,000 clones; roughly 90% are singletons. Regarding treatment: roughly 19 received Ad26.COV2.S at low or high dose, single or two shots; 5 received placebo; per-sample allocation not given. Sampling was performed 63 days after the first vaccine or placebo injection. The specimen was peripheral blood, collected in a trial of Ad26.COV2.S vaccine versus placebo. These receptors all come from a person aged 18-65 years who received the Ad26.COV2.S COVID-19 vaccine or a placebo.

CDR3 loop: CASSPGGRGGRAEAFF. The CDR3 nucleotides read TGTGCCAGTAGCCCGGGCGGCAGGGGAGGAAGGGCTGAAGCTTTCTTT. The chain links TRBV19 to TRBJ1-1; D perhaps matches TRBD1 (6 bases). The germline gives CDR1 LNHDA, CDR2 SQIVND (reference sequence). The CDR3 has 16 amino acids. Between the trimmed V and J ends, which lost 6 bases and 6 bases, there was a span of 23 bases.

The chain couples TRBV7-3 to TRBJ2-3; 8 nucleotides align to TRBD2. The junction had 7 bases not matched to a gene; V was cut back by 1 base and J by 4 bases. The CDR3 consists of 16 residues. In germline, CDR1 is SGHTA, CDR2 FQGTGA. The CDR3, as DNA: TGTGCCAGCAGCTTAATGAGCGGGAGTAGAGCAGATACGCAGTATTTT. Translation: CASSLMSGSRADTQYF.

This rearrangement joins TRBV4-2 to TRBJ2-7; unclear D gene. The CDR3 is 14 amino acids. Germline CDR1 is LGHNA and CDR2 is YNFKEQ. Between the trimmed V and J ends, which lost 0 bases and 6 bases, there was a span of 12 bases. CDR3 sequence (DNA): TGTGCCAGCAGCCAAGATAGAGTAGCACGCGAGCAGTACTTC. Its translation: CASSQDRVAREQYF.

The CDR3, as DNA: TGTGCTAGTGGTTTGCACCGCGTGGGAGGGGGGTATGGCTACACCTTC. Its translation: CASGLHRVGGGYGYTF. The rearrangement uses TRBV12-5 and TRBJ1-2, with a weak D call TRBD1 (6 bases). CDR1 is LGHNT, CDR2 FRNRAP, per germline. Between the trimmed V and J ends, which lost 2 bases and 5 bases, there was a span of 18 bases. This CDR3 has 16 residues.

The chain employs TRBV7-6 and TRBJ2-3, with 12 positions matching TRBD1. Trimming at V came to 0 bases and at J to 7 bases, leaving 5 bases not matched to a gene. The germline gives CDR1 SGHVS, CDR2 FNYEAQ. The CDR3 consists of 16 residues. CDR3 amino acids: CASSLATGTGGNTQYF. CDR3 nucleotide sequence: TGTGCCAGCAGCTTAGCCACCGGGACAGGGGGCAATACGCAGTATTTT.

The V call is TRBV6-4, the J call TRBJ1-5; D gene uncertain. Per the germline V gene, CDR1 is MRHNA and CDR2 is SNTAGT. Between the trimmed V and J ends, which lost 5 bases and 1 base, there was a span of 12 bases. CDR3 size: 15 residues. CDR3 region: CASSFEAGSNQPQHF. The CDR3 bases are TGTGCCAGCAGTTTCGAAGCCGGCAGCAATCAGCCCCAGCATTTT.

The chain is built from TRBV12-3 or TRBV12-4 and TRBJ1-1, with D unresolved. Between the trimmed V and J ends, which lost 1 base and 4 bases, there was a span of 7 bases. The CDR3 has 13 residues. CDR3 coding DNA: TGTGCCAGCAGTTTAGAGATCCTCACTGAAGCTTTCTTT. Protein: CASSLEILTEAFF.

This clone showed up just once. This chain connects TRBV2 to TRBJ2-5, with 11 bases matching TRBD2. The J segment lost 2 bases and the V segment lost 6 bases, leaving 5 bases of the junction unmatched. Germline CDR1 reads SNHLY; CDR2 reads FYNNEI. The CDR3 is 15 amino acids. CDR3 in DNA: TGTGCCAGCAGGGTAGCGGGAGGGAGTCAAGAGACCCAGTACTTC. Amino acids: CASRVAGGSQETQYF.

J is TRBJ2-1 and V is TRBV7-9; no firm D call. This CDR3 is built from 12 residues. The germline V gene has CDR1 SEHNR and CDR2 FQNEAQ (reference sequence). V was trimmed by 4 bases and J by 3 bases, leaving 4 bases between them. This CDR3 reads CASSSFYNEQFF. The CDR3 DNA is TGTGCCAGCAGCTCCTTCTACAATGAGCAGTTCTTC.

The chain is built from TRBV5-4 and TRBJ2-6; D unresolved. The CDR3 runs 15 residues. In germline, CDR1 is SGHNT, CDR2 YYREEE (reference sequence). Trimming took off 3 bases at V and 2 bases at J, with 9 bases between the two ends. CDR3 DNA: TGTGCCAGCAGCTGGAGAGACCCTGGGGCCAACGTCCTGACTTTC. This sequence encodes CASSWRDPGANVLTF.

CDR3 amino acids: CASSLRTATNEKLFF. CDR3 in DNA: TGTGCCAGTAGTCTAAGGACAGCAACTAATGAAAAACTGTTTTTT. This rearrangement joins TRBV19 to TRBJ1-4; TRBD1 is a possible D gene (6 bases). The CDR3 is 15 amino acids. Looked up from germline, CDR1 is LNHDA and CDR2 is SQIVND (reference sequence). V lost 5 bases and J 0 bases, leaving 10 bases between the germline ends.

The chain links TRBV18 to TRBJ2-5, with D maybe TRBD2 (5 bases). The CDR3 runs 14 residues. The V and J ends lost 3 bases and 1 base respectively, with 9 bases between them. The V gene's germline CDR1 is KGHSH and CDR2 LQKENI. The CDR3 region has the DNA TGTGCCAGCTCACCTACTAGGTTCCAAGAGACCCAGTACTTC. As protein: CASSPTRFQETQYF.

The gene calls are TRBV7-2 and TRBJ2-4, with 11 bases matching TRBD2. This CDR3 is 14 amino acids long. V was clipped by 5 bases and J by 10 bases; unmatched bases: 7. Germline CDR1 is SGHTA and CDR2 is FQGNSA. The CDR3 here is CASSAGLAAGIQYF. DNA of the CDR3: TGTGCCAGCAGCGCGGGACTAGCGGCAGGGATTCAGTACTTC.